Presented here are 23 T cell receptor beta chains from one specimen sequenced in a study of T cells after posttransplantation cyclophosphamide. Cells defined as naive were viable CD3+CD4+ or CD3+CD8+ and CCR7+CD45RA+CD45RO-CD95-CD27+CD28+. Data came from immunoSEQ multiplex PCR; TCRdb stores just in-frame clones and leaves some out. This table has roughly 20,000 clones, approximately 98% appearing once. Sequencing used naive CD4+ T cells sorted from PBMCs. The origin of the receptors is a middle-aged man in good health, CMV-negative, and a related stem cell transplant donor.

The chain joins TRBV7-6 to TRBJ2-3, with a tentative D call TRBD2 (5 bases). The CDR3 covers 14 residues. Germline assignment: CDR1 SGHVS and CDR2 FNYEAQ. Trimming removed 5 bases at V and 2 bases at J, with 11 bases between. CDR3 bases: TGTGCCAGCAGCCCCGGGATTTACACAGATACGCAGTATTTT. This translates into CASSPGIYTDTQYF.

The V and J genes are TRBV4-2 and TRBJ1-1; 7 bases match TRBD1. Trimming cost V 4 bases and J 4 bases; bases outside gene matches: 6. The CDR3 sequence is 14 residues long. Germline V lookup: CDR1 LGHNA, CDR2 YNFKEQ. CDR3 sequence: CASSPRQGGTEAFF. The CDR3 DNA follows: TGTGCCAGCAGCCCTCGACAGGGTGGCACTGAAGCTTTCTTT.

V usage is TRBV28 and J usage is TRBJ2-1; 7 bases are a match to TRBD2. The CDR3 has 16 amino acids. After removal of 4 bases from V and 0 bases from J, the junction contained 6 bases not matched to a gene. CDR1 is MDHEN, CDR2 SYDVKM, per germline. DNA of the CDR3: TGTGCCAGCAGTTCACTAGCGCTGAGCTCCTACAATGAGCAGTTCTTC. It yields the protein CASSSLALSSYNEQFF. Looking up the rest from reference TRBV28 and TRBJ2-1 gives the full variable domain: DVKVTQSSRYLVKRTGEKVFLECVQDMDHENMFWYRQDPGLGLRLIYFSYDVKMKEKGDIPEGYSVSREKKERFSLILESASTNQTSMYLCASSSLALSSYNEQFFGPGTRLTVL.

V is TRBV7-2 and J is TRBJ1-6, with 7 bases identical to TRBD1. The CDR3 spans 16 residues. Trimming removed 5 bases from V and 5 bases from J; junction bases left unmatched: 9. In germline, CDR1 is SGHTA, CDR2 FQGNSA. The CDR3 here is CASSPRQGLNNSPLHF. The CDR3 region has the DNA TGTGCCAGCAGCCCAAGACAGGGTTTGAATAATTCACCCCTCCACTTT. Full variable domain (remainder filled in from reference TRBV7-2 and TRBJ1-6): GAGVSQSPSNKVTEKGKDVELRCDPISGHTALYWYRQSLGQGLEFLIYFQGNSAPDKSGLPSDRFSAERTGGSVSTLTIQRTQQEDSAVYLCASSPRQGLNNSPLHFGNGTRLTVT.

This sequence joins TRBV5-1 and TRBJ1-1; D ambiguous. V lost 5 bases, J lost 2 bases, and 10 bases lay in between. Per the germline V gene, CDR1 is SGHRS and CDR2 is YFSETQ. The CDR3 consists of 13 residues. The CDR3 reads CASSQGGNTEAFF. The CDR3 coding sequence is TGCGCCAGCAGTCAAGGCGGCAACACTGAAGCTTTCTTT.

V and J are TRBV7-9 and TRBJ2-7, with 7 bases aligning to TRBD1. The CDR3 has 14 residues. Germline V lookup: CDR1 SEHNR, CDR2 FQNEAQ (reference sequence). J was trimmed by 12 bases and V by 0 bases; bases with no gene match: 11. CDR3 DNA: TGTGCCAGCAGCTTAGCCCCGGATGTAGGGGGCTGGTACTTC. Residues: CASSLAPDVGGWYF. Drawing the rest from reference TRBV7-9 and TRBJ2-7, the complete variable domain is DTGVSQNPRHKITKRGQNVTFRCDPISEHNRLYWYRQTLGQGPEFLTYFQNEAQLEKSRLLSDRFSAERPKGSFSTLEIQRTEQGDSAMYLCASSLAPDVGGWYFGPGTRLTVT.

V and J are TRBV5-4 and TRBJ2-3; 7 positions agree with TRBD2. CDR1 is SGHNT and CDR2 is YYREEE in the germline V gene (reference sequence). The J segment lost 4 bases and the V segment lost 4 bases, leaving 9 bases of the junction unmatched. This CDR3 has 15 residues. The CDR3 loop is CASSQVGRAADTQYF. DNA for the CDR3: TGTGCCAGCAGCCAGGTTGGGAGGGCCGCAGATACGCAGTATTTT.

The rearrangement links TRBV5-1 to TRBJ2-2, with 8 bases identical to TRBD1. CDR3 size: 14 residues. V lost 0 bases and J lost 6; bases outside the gene matches: 1. The germline gives CDR1 SGHRS, CDR2 YFSETQ. CDR3: CASSLAQGAGELFF. DNA of the CDR3: TGCGCCAGCAGCTTGGCACAGGGGGCCGGGGAGCTGTTTTTT.

The gene calls are TRBV10-3 and TRBJ2-5; TRBD2 matches at 9 bases. The V gene's germline CDR1 is ENHRY and CDR2 SYGVKD. The CDR3 spans 17 residues. Germline trimming cut 8 bases from V and 5 bases from J; bases unmatched to any gene: 18. The chain's CDR3 is CAIGGPGEVAGVETQYF. In DNA, the CDR3 is TGTGCCATCGGGGGTCCGGGGGAGGTAGCGGGAGTGGAGACCCAGTACTTC.

The J gene is TRBJ1-5, the V gene TRBV28, with TRBD1 matching 7 bases. This CDR3 is built from 16 residues. V lost 5 bases and J lost 4; bases outside the gene matches: 11. Germline V gene sequence: CDR1 MDHEN, CDR2 SYDVKM. The CDR3 DNA is TGTGCCAGCAGTACAGGGGCGAAGAATGGGAATCAGCCCCAGCATTTT. Its translation is CASSTGAKNGNQPQHF.

This chain joins TRBV19 and TRBJ2-2; maybe TRBD2 (6 bases). Germline V gene lookup returns CDR1 LNHDA and CDR2 SQIVND (reference sequence). The CDR3 sequence is 17 residues long. Trimming took 3 bases from V and 2 from J, leaving 16 bases between them. The CDR3 region is CASSITPGRRNTGELFF. Here the CDR3 DNA reads TGTGCCAGTAGTATCACCCCGGGGAGGCGAAACACCGGGGAGCTGTTTTTT.

This chain uses TRBV11-2 with TRBJ1-5; tentatively, D is TRBD1 (5 bases). The V and J ends lost 4 bases and 2 bases respectively, with 9 bases between them. Germline assignment: CDR1 SGHAT and CDR2 FQNNGV. The CDR3 has 14 amino acids. CDR3 sequence (DNA): TGTGCCAGCAGCTCCGGGGGGGGCAATCAGCCCCAGCATTTT. It codes for CASSSGGGNQPQHF.

The chain is built from TRBV5-6 and TRBJ2-7; D might be TRBD1 (6 bases). CDR1 and CDR2 from the germline V gene are SGHDT and YYEEEE. V lost 0 bases and J 4 bases, leaving 14 bases between the germline ends. This CDR3 is 15 amino acids long. CDR3 bases: TGTGCCAGCAGCTTGGACAGGGCGTCAATTTACGAGCAGTACTTC. The encoded protein is CASSLDRASIYEQYF.

The rearrangement joins TRBV28 to TRBJ1-2; tentative D call: TRBD1 (6 bases). Germline V gene lookup returns CDR1 MDHEN and CDR2 SYDVKM. The CDR3 is made up of 13 amino acids. Trimming shortened V by 5 bases and J by 8 bases, and 15 bases separated the two germline ends. DNA for the CDR3: TGTGCCAGCAGTGGCCGGGACATGGGCGGCTACACCTTC. This translates into CASSGRDMGGYTF.

This chain connects TRBV6-4 to TRBJ2-7; possible D gene TRBD1, 5 bases. Per germline, CDR1 MRHNA and CDR2 SNTAGT. Between the trimmed V and J ends, which lost 8 bases and 1 base, there was a span of 9 bases. The CDR3 is made up of 12 amino acids. CDR3: CASPGSSYEQYF. For the CDR3, the DNA is TGTGCCAGCCCAGGGTCTTCCTACGAGCAGTACTTC.

V usage is TRBV29-1 and J usage is TRBJ2-5, with D unclear. Trimming removed 6 bases from V and 2 bases from J, with 4 bases in between. The germline V gene has CDR1 SQVTM and CDR2 ANQGSEA. The CDR3 consists of 10 residues. This CDR3 is CSVEQETQYF. The CDR3 bases are TGCAGCGTAGAGCAAGAGACCCAGTACTTC.

The chain is built from TRBV7-3 and TRBJ2-3, with 9 bases that match TRBD2. Germline V lookup: CDR1 SGHTA, CDR2 FQGTGA. Trimming at V came to 1 base and at J to 14 bases, leaving 7 bases not matched to a gene. There are 13 residues in the CDR3. The CDR3 coding sequence is TGTGCCAGCAGCTTAAGCGGGAGGGCCTCTCGGTATTTT. Translated: CASSLSGRASRYF.

The rearrangement joins TRBV14 to TRBJ2-2, with TRBD2 matching 9 bases. Germline V gene data show CDR1 as SGHDN and CDR2 as FVKESK. V gave up 5 bases and J gave up 8 bases; unmatched junction bases: 6. The CDR3 length is 14 residues. The CDR3 region has the DNA TGTGCCAGCAGCGATATAGCGGGAGCTGGGGAGCTGTTTTTT. Translated, it gives CASSDIAGAGELFF.

The chain combines TRBV27 with TRBJ1-2, with 7 bases matching TRBD1. This CDR3 has 13 amino acids. Trimming cost V 3 bases and J 5 bases; bases outside gene matches: 3. Germline V gene lookup returns CDR1 MNHEY and CDR2 SMNVEV (reference sequence). Here the CDR3 reads CASSLDRTYGYTF. The CDR3 DNA sequence: TGTGCCAGCAGTTTGGACAGGACTTATGGCTACACCTTC.

This chain connects TRBV5-4 to TRBJ1-2; 7 bases align to TRBD1. This CDR3 comprises 15 residues. Germline loops: CDR1 SGHNT, CDR2 YYREEE (reference sequence). V shed 0 bases and J 0 bases; nucleotides not matched to a gene: 2. Here the CDR3 DNA reads TGTGCCAGCAGCTTGGACGGGACAGCTAACTATGGCTACACCTTC. Translated, it gives CASSLDGTANYGYTF. Combining the CDR3 with reference TRBV5-4 and TRBJ1-2 gives the whole variable domain ETGVTQSPTHLIKTRGQQVTLRCSSQSGHNTVSWYQQALGQGPQFIFQYYREEENGRGNFPPRFSGLQFPNYSSELNVNALELDDSALYLCASSLDGTANYGYTFGSGTRLTVV.

This clone was counted once. This chain uses TRBV4-2 with TRBJ1-5, with 9 positions matching TRBD1. The CDR3 totals 18 residues. Germline values: CDR1 LGHNA, CDR2 YNFKEQ. Trimming removed 2 bases from V and 1 base from J; junction bases left unmatched: 9. For the CDR3, the DNA is TGTGCCAGCAGCCAACGAATACAGGGGGCGCAGAGCAATCAGCCCCAGCATTTT. Translating it yields CASSQRIQGAQSNQPQHF.

The chain combines TRBV27 with TRBJ1-5; D not certain. The CDR3 consists of 15 residues. The ends were cut back, 0 bases at V and 7 bases at J, with 13 bases in the middle. Germline values: CDR1 MNHEY, CDR2 SMNVEV (reference sequence). CDR3 loop: CASSLSSSNGQPQHF. CDR3 DNA sequence: TGTGCCAGCAGTTTATCTTCGTCCAACGGGCAGCCCCAGCATTTT.

The gene calls are TRBV5-8 and TRBJ1-2; D uncertain. The germline V gene has CDR1 SGHTS and CDR2 YDEGEE. The CDR3 covers 16 residues. Trimming took 4 bases from V and 4 from J, leaving 20 bases between them. The CDR3 nucleotides read TGTGCCAGCAGCGTGCAGGCACCTCGTTACTTCTATGGCTACACCTTC. This gives the protein CASSVQAPRYFYGYTF.